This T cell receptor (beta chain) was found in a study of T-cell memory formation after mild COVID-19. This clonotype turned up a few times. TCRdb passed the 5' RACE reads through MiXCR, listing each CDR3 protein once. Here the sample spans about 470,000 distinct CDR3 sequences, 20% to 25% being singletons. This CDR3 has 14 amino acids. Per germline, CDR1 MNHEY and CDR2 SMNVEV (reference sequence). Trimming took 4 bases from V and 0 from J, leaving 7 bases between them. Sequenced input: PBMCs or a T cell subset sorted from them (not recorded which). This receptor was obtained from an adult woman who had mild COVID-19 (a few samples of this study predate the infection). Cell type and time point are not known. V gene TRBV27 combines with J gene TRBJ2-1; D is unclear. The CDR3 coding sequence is TGTGCCAGCAGTTATGCAGTCTCCTACAATGAGCAGTTCTTC. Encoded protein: CASSYAVSYNEQFF.